Listed below are T cell receptor beta chains from one sample, sequenced in a study of blood T cell repertoires in COVID-19. Measured with immunoSEQ multiplex PCR; TCRdb has only the in-frame clones, and not every one. The data contain approximately 120,000 clones, roughly 85% of them singletons. The material sequenced was peripheral blood. These receptors were obtained from a human donor in a cohort sampled during active COVID-19. The CDR3 runs from the conserved cysteine through the conserved F or W. The D gene is left open where the match is weak. Size tells how often a clone was seen (once, few, many) or the class of an expanded clone, and some rows leave it out.

NA,TRBJ1-1,TRBV6-4,NA,TGTGCCAGCAGCGCGACAGCGAACACTGAAGCTTTCTTT,CASSATANTEAFF
NA,TRBJ2-7,TRBV6-2/TRBV6-3,NA,TGTGCCAGCAGCCTAAACTACGAGCAGTACTTC,CASSLNYEQYF
NA,TRBJ1-4,TRBV28,NA,TGTGCCAGCAGTTTAGGAGTCAGTGGATTTGGTAATGAAAAACTGTTTTTT,CASSLGVSGFGNEKLFF
TRBD2,TRBJ2-7,TRBV7-2,NA,TGTGCCAGCAGCTTTCAGACTAGCGGGGGGGCTGGGTCCTACGAGCAGTACTTC,CASSFQTSGGAGSYEQYF
NA,TRBJ2-5,TRBV29-1,few,TGCAGCGTTGAAATTCCCGACGGAGTAATCCAAGAGACCCAGTACTTC,CSVEIPDGVIQETQYF
TRBD2,TRBJ2-5,TRBV7-3,NA,TGTGCCAGCAGCCGAGTAGCGGGGGGGTATGAGACCCAGTACTTC,CASSRVAGGYETQYF
TRBD1,TRBJ2-7,TRBV7-2,NA,TGTGCCAGCAGCTTGGACAGGGGTGGCTCCTACGAGCAGTACTTC,CASSLDRGGSYEQYF
NA,TRBJ2-5,TRBV29-1,NA,TGCAGCGTTACTGACTGGGAGCAAGAGACCCAGTACTTC,CSVTDWEQETQYF
TRBD1,TRBJ1-2,TRBV2,NA,TGTGCCAGCAGATTCGGACAGGTGGAGGGCTACACCTTC,CASRFGQVEGYTF
NA,TRBJ1-2,TRBV5-1,NA,TGCGCCAGCAGCCCTCTCGCGAGGAACTATGGCTACACCTTC,CASSPLARNYGYTF
NA,TRBJ2-6,TRBV7-2,NA,TGTGCCAGCAGCTTAAACATAGGGGCTGGGGCCAACGTCCTGACTTTC,CASSLNIGAGANVLTF
NA,TRBJ2-2,TRBV5-1,NA,TGCGCCAGCAGCCTAAACACCGGGGAGCTGTTTTTT,CASSLNTGELFF
NA,TRBJ2-1,TRBV5-1,few,TGCGCCAGCAGCCCCCAGGGGATCAATGAGCAGTTCTTC,CASSPQGINEQFF
NA,TRBJ2-7,TRBV9,NA,TGTGCCAGCAGCGTAGATCCCAGGGGTGTTTACGAGCAGTACTTC,CASSVDPRGVYEQYF
NA,TRBJ2-5,TRBV5-8,NA,TGTGCCAGCAGCTTGGACGGGAAGACCCAGTACTTC,CASSLDGKTQYF
NA,TRBJ1-5,TRBV28,once,TGTGCCAGCAGTTTATCCTATAGCAATCAGCCCCAGCATTTT,CASSLSYSNQPQHF
TRBD1,TRBJ1-3,TRBV29-1,few,TGCAGCTCCGCCAGGGGGAGCTCTGGAAACACCATATATTTT,CSSARGSSGNTIYF
NA,TRBJ1-5,TRBV11-2,NA,TGTGCCAGCAGCAGAGCTGGCGGGCAGCCCCAGCATTTT,CASSRAGGQPQHF
TRBD2,TRBJ2-3,TRBV29-1,NA,TGCAGCGTTAGCGGGACTAGCACAGATACGCAGTATTTT,CSVSGTSTDTQYF
TRBD1,TRBJ2-1,TRBV7-3,NA,TGTGCCAGCAGCTCGAATGGGGGCAGGGGGATCGATGAGCAGTTCTTC,CASSSNGGRGIDEQFF
NA,TRBJ1-2,TRBV3-1/TRBV3-2,NA,TGTGCCAGCAGCCGAAGGACCGGACAAACAGATGGCTACACCTTC,CASSRRTGQTDGYTF
NA,TRBJ1-2,TRBV7-2,NA,TGTGCCAGCAGCTTAGCGCTATATGCGAGCCGCCGGGACTATGGCTACACCTTC,CASSLALYASRRDYGYTF
TRBD1,TRBJ1-2,TRBV4-1,NA,TGCGCCAGCAGCCAGGACATCTGGGACAGGGGTTCTGGCTACACCTTC,CASSQDIWDRGSGYTF
TRBD2,TRBJ2-6,TRBV4-2,NA,TGTGCCAGCAGCCCCGGGACTAGCGGGGGGGCTGGGGCCAACGTCCTGACTTTC,CASSPGTSGGAGANVLTF
NA,TRBJ2-3,TRBV24-1,once,TGTGCCACCAGATCGAGAAACACAGATACGCAGTATTTT,CATRSRNTDTQYF
TRBD2,TRBJ2-1,TRBV13,NA,TGTGCCAGCAGCTTAGGGCACGCGGGAGGGGGCGTGAATGAGCAGTTCTTC,CASSLGHAGGGVNEQFF
TRBD2,TRBJ2-1,TRBV3-1/TRBV3-2,NA,TGTGCCAGCAGCCAGTTGCTAGCGGGAGGAGTCGATGAGCAGTTCTTC,CASSQLLAGGVDEQFF
NA,TRBJ1-2,TRBV3-1/TRBV3-2,NA,TGTGCCAGCAGCCAAGATTGGAAGGGGATCTACACCTTC,CASSQDWKGIYTF
NA,TRBJ1-2,TRBV6-5,NA,TGTGCCAGCAGTTACTCCCGGTACTATGGCTACACCTTC,CASSYSRYYGYTF
TRBD1,TRBJ2-7,TRBV11-2,NA,TGTGCCAGCTCCCGCGAGGCAGGGGGCTCCTACGAGCAGTACTTC,CASSREAGGSYEQYF
NA,TRBJ2-1,TRBV12-1,NA,TGTGCCAGCAGCTTCCTACGGGACAGCTACAATGAGCAGTTCTTC,CASSFLRDSYNEQFF
NA,TRBJ1-2,TRBV19,NA,TGTGCCAGTAGTTCAAGGCTAGAGGGCTACACCTTC,CASSSRLEGYTF
NA,TRBJ1-1,TRBV27,NA,TGTGCCAGCAGCCCGAGCGGGACCATGAACACTGAAGCTTTCTTT,CASSPSGTMNTEAFF
NA,TRBJ2-1,TRBV7-2,NA,TGTGCCAGCAGCTTAGGAGGTCGGAGGCTAGCGAGCAATGAGCAGTTCTTC,CASSLGGRRLASNEQFF
TRBD1,TRBJ2-7,TRBV28,NA,TGTGCCAGCAGGCTATCGGGACAGGTTTACGAGCAGTACTTC,CASRLSGQVYEQYF
TRBD2,TRBJ2-1,TRBV14,NA,TGTGCCAGCAGCCAAGTAGCGGGAGCCCCCTACAATGAGCAGTTCTTC,CASSQVAGAPYNEQFF
NA,TRBJ2-2,TRBV27,NA,TGTGCCAGCATCACCCCGAGGTCGGGGGGCAGCACCGGGGAGCTGTTTTTT,CASITPRSGGSTGELFF
NA,TRBJ2-4,TRBV28,once,TGTGCCAGCAGTTTACTCGAGCCCAAAAACATTCAGTACTTC,CASSLLEPKNIQYF
TRBD2,TRBJ2-1,TRBV11-2,few,TGTGCCAGCAGCTCTCGGACTAGCGGGGGGGTTGAGCAGTTCTTC,CASSSRTSGGVEQFF
TRBD2,TRBJ2-1,TRBV10-2,NA,TGCGCCAGCAGTGATCGACTAGCGGGTTCCTTATTTTATTCCTACAATGAGCAGTTCTTC,CASSDRLAGSLFYSYNEQFF
NA,TRBJ2-1,TRBV27,NA,TGTGCCAGCAGTTCTGCCGGCGGCAATGAGCAGTTCTTC,CASSSAGGNEQFF
NA,TRBJ2-7,TRBV25-1,many,TGTGCCAGCAGTGAAAACAGGGATCCCTACGAGCAGTACTTC,CASSENRDPYEQYF
NA,TRBJ2-7,TRBV6-2/TRBV6-3,NA,TGTGCCAGCAGTCAGGGGGGCGAGCAGTACTTC,CASSQGGEQYF
TRBD1,TRBJ2-1,TRBV28,NA,TGTGCCAGCAGTACAGGGGAAAGTACCATCAATGAGCAGTTCTTC,CASSTGESTINEQFF
TRBD1,TRBJ1-4,TRBV2,NA,TGTGCCAGCAGTCGCCGGGACAGGGGAGAAAAACTGTTTTTT,CASSRRDRGEKLFF
TRBD1,TRBJ1-1,TRBV6-2/TRBV6-3,NA,TGTGCCAGCAGTTGGACAGGGGGCGGCACTGAAGCTTTCTTT,CASSWTGGGTEAFF
NA,TRBJ2-5,TRBV21-1,NA,TGTGCCAGCAGCCTCCGCCCGGGGGTGGGAGAGACCCAGTACTTC,CASSLRPGVGETQYF
TRBD2,TRBJ2-1,TRBV10-3,once,TGTGCCACCCGGGGGGAGACCTACAATGAGCAGTTCTTC,CATRGETYNEQFF
NA,TRBJ2-5,TRBV5-4,NA,TGTGCCAGCAGCTTGGGATCTACCTATATTGAGACCCAGTACTTC,CASSLGSTYIETQYF
TRBD1,TRBJ2-2,TRBV5-8,NA,TGTGCCAGCAGCTTGGCGGTTGGGACAGGGTCGGACACCGGGGAGCTGTTTTTT,CASSLAVGTGSDTGELFF
NA,TRBJ2-5,TRBV9,NA,TGTGCCAGCAGCGTAGCGGGGGAGAAGACCCAGTACTTC,CASSVAGEKTQYF
TRBD1,TRBJ2-2,TRBV11-3,NA,TGTGCCAGCAGCCCTGGACAGGGTACAGTCACCGGGGAGCTGTTTTTT,CASSPGQGTVTGELFF
TRBD1,TRBJ1-1,TRBV9,NA,TGTGCCAGCAGCGCAGGGGGATACACTGAAGCTTTCTTT,CASSAGGYTEAFF
NA,TRBJ1-5,TRBV6-2/TRBV6-3,NA,TGTGCCAGCAGCACAGGGACATGGTGGGAGCATTTT,CASSTGTWWEHF
NA,TRBJ1-1,TRBV21-1,NA,TGTGCCAGCAGCAGACCCCCGGGGAACACTGAAGCTTTCTTT,CASSRPPGNTEAFF
NA,TRBJ2-6,TRBV30,NA,TGTGCCTGGACCCAGGGCTCTGGGGCCAACGTCCTGACTTTC,CAWTQGSGANVLTF
NA,TRBJ1-3,TRBV7-2,NA,TGTGCCAGCAGCTTAGACCTGCGGGTGACAGGAAACACCATATATTTT,CASSLDLRVTGNTIYF